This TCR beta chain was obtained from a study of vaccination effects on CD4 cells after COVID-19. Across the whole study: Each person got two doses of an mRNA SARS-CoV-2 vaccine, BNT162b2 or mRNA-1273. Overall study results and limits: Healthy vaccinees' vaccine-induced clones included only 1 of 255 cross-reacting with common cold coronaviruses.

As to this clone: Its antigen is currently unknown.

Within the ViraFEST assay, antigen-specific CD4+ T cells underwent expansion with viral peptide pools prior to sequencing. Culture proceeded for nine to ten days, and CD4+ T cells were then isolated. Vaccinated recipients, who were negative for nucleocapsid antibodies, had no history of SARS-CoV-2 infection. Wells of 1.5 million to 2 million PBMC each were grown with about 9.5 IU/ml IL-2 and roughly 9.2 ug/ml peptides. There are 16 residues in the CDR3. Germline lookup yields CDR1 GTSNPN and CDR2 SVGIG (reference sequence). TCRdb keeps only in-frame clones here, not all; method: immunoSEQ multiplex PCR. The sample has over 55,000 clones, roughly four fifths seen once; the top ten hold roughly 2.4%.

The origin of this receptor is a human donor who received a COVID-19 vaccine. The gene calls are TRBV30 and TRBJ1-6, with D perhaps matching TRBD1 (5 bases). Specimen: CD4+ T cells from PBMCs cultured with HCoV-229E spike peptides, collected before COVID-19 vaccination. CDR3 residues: CGMPRTGVSYNSPLHF. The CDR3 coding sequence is TGTGGCATGCCGAGAACAGGCGTATCTTATAATTCACCCCTCCACTTT.